The 5 T cell receptor beta chains below come from one sample, sequenced in a study of T cell repertoires in cytomegalovirus infection (dated by TCRdb to about 2019). TCRdb records Illumina HiSeq 1500 as the sequencer. The public reads were reprocessed in TCRdb via fastp at Q25 and MiXCR, keeping in-frame beta chains. Every entry covers one CDR3 protein and lists the most common genes and DNA from its rows. This sample has 200,000 to 250,000 distinct CDR3 sequences in its table, and about 7% of those were observed once. Clones ranked in the top ten supply about 6.3% of the sample. The sequencing sample was made of PBMCs. Source of these receptors: a human donor in good health (CMV status not recorded). Some clones in this sample may be carry-over from other donors' samples.

This clonotype came up many times. This chain connects TRBV9 to TRBJ2-1; D is undetermined. V shed 0 bases and J shed 8 bases, with 9 bases lying between them. The CDR3 sequence is 13 residues long. Per the germline V gene, CDR1 is SGDLS and CDR2 is YYNGEE. Written as DNA, the CDR3 is TGTGCCAGCAGCGTAGCTCCATCTTATGAGCAGTTCTTC. Protein product: CASSVAPSYEQFF.

This clonotype was seen many times. The chain recombines TRBV20-1 with TRBJ1-5, with D unclear. The V and J ends lost 5 bases and 0 bases respectively, with 26 bases between them. Germline V gene sequence: CDR1 DFQATT, CDR2 SNEGSKA (reference sequence). The CDR3 runs to 19 residues. CDR3 sequence: CSAGRLAAPRGYSNQPQHF. The CDR3 region has the DNA TGCAGTGCTGGTCGGCTGGCCGCCCCAAGAGGCTATAGCAATCAGCCCCAGCATTTT.

In its sample, this clonotype was seen many times. V and J are TRBV4-1 and TRBJ2-1; D gene ambiguous. V was trimmed by 3 bases and J by 5 bases, leaving 17 bases between them. Germline values: CDR1 MGHRA, CDR2 YSYEKL. The CDR3 is made up of 16 amino acids. CDR3 protein: CASSQPPGRNDNEQFF. The CDR3 DNA sequence: TGCGCCAGCAGCCAGCCTCCCGGCCGGAACGACAATGAGCAGTTCTTC.

At least ten counts were recorded for this clonotype. This chain links TRBV27 with TRBJ2-7; 7 nucleotides agree with TRBD2. The CDR3 runs 13 residues. Looked up from germline, CDR1 is MNHEY and CDR2 is SMNVEV (reference sequence). V was pared by 6 bases and J by 3 bases, with 5 bases of the junction left unmatched. Written as DNA, the CDR3 is TGTGCCAGCAGCGCCGCGGGGGTCTACGAGCAGTACTTC. Translated, it gives CASSAAGVYEQYF.

The chain combines TRBV27 with TRBJ1-1; D may be TRBD1 (5 bases). CDR1 is MNHEY and CDR2 is SMNVEV in the germline V gene (reference sequence). Trimming cost V 6 bases and J 1 base, with 15 bases left between them. CDR3 length: 15 amino acids. CDR3 amino acids: CASRPGGGANTEAFF. The CDR3 DNA follows: TGTGCCAGCAGACCCGGCGGAGGGGCGAACACTGAAGCTTTCTTT.